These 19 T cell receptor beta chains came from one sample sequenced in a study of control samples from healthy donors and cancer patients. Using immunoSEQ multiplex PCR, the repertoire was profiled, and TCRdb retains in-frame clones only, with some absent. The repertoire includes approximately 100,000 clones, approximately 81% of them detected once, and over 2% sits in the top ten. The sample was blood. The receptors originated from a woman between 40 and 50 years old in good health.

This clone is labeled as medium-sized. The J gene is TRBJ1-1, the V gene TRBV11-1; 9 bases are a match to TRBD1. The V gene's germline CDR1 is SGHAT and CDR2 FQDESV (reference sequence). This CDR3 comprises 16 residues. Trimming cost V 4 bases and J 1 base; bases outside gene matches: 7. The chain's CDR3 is CASSSGQGTPNTEAFF. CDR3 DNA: TGTGCCAGCAGCTCGGGACAGGGCACTCCGAACACTGAAGCTTTCTTT. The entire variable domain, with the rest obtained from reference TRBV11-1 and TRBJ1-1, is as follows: EAEVAQSPRYKITEKSQAVAFWCDPISGHATLYWYRQILGQGPELLVQFQDESVVDDSQLPKDRFSAERLKGVDSTLKIQPAELGDSAMYLCASSSGQGTPNTEAFFGQGTRLTVV.

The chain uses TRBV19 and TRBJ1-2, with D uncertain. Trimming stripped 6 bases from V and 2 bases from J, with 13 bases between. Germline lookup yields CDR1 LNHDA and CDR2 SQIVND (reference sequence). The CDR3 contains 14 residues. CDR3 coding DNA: TGTGCCAGTAGGCCACTCGGGAGAAACTATGGCTACACCTTC. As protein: CASRPLGRNYGYTF.

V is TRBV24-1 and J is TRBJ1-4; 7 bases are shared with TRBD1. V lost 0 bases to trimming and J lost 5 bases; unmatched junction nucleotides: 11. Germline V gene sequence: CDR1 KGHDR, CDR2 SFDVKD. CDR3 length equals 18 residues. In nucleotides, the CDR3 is TGTGCCACCAGTGATTTGCCGCCCGACAGGGTAGAAAATGAAAAACTGTTTTTT. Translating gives CATSDLPPDRVENEKLFF.

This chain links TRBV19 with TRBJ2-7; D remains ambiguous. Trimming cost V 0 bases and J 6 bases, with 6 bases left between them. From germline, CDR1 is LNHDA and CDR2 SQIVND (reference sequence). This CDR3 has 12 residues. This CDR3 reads CASSIEGSEQYF. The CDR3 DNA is TGTGCCAGTAGTATAGAGGGGTCCGAGCAGTACTTC.

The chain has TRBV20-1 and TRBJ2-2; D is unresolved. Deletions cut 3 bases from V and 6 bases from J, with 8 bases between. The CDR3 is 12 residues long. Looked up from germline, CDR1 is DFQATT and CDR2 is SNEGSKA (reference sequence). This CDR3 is CSASRRPGELFF. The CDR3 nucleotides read TGCAGTGCTAGTCGTAGGCCCGGGGAGCTGTTTTTT.

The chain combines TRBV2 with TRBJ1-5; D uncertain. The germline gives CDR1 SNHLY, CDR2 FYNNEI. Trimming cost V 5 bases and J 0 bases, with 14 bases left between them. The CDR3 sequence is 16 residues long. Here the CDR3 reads CASSSPYIDSNQPQHF. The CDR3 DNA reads TGTGCCAGCAGTTCGCCATATATAGATAGCAATCAGCCCCAGCATTTT.

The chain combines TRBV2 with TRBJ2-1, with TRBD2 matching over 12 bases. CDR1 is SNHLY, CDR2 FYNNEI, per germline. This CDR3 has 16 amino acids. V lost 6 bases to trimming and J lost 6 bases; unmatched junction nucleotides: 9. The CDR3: CASSPFSSGGANEQFF. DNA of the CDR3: TGTGCCAGCAGCCCTTTCTCTAGCGGGGGGGCCAATGAGCAGTTCTTC.

The CDR3 spells CASSLAPSTDGEAFF. CDR3 coding DNA: TGTGCCAGCAGCTTGGCCCCCTCAACAGACGGTGAAGCTTTCTTT. V and J are TRBV5-5 and TRBJ1-1; unclear D gene. With 0 bases removed from V and 7 bases from J, the gap between germline ends came to 16 bases. The CDR3 is made up of 15 amino acids. CDR1 is SGHKS, CDR2 YYEKEE, per germline (reference sequence).

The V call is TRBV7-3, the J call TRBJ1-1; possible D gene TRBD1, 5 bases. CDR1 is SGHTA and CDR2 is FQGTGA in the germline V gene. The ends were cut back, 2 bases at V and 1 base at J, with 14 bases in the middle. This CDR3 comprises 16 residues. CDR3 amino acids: CASSLLGGGANTEAFF. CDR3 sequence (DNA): TGTGCCAGCAGCTTATTGGGTGGTGGGGCGAACACTGAAGCTTTCTTT.

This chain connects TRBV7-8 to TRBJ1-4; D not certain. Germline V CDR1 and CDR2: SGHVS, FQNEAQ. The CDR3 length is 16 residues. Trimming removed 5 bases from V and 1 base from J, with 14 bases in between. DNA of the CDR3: TGTGCCAGCAGCCCGCGACGGGTAGAAACTAATGAAAAACTGTTTTTT. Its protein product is CASSPRRVETNEKLFF.

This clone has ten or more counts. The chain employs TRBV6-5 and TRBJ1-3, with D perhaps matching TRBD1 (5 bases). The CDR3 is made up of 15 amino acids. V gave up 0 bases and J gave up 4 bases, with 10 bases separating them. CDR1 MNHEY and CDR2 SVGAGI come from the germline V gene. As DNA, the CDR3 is TGTGCCAGCAGTTACTCGAGGGGTCAAGGAAACACCATATATTTT. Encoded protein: CASSYSRGQGNTIYF.

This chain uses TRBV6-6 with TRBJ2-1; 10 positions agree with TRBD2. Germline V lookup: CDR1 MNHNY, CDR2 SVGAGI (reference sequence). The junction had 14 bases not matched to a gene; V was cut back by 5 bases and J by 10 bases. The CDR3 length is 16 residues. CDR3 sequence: CASSTQASGGGGEQFF. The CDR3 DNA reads TGTGCCAGCAGTACCCAGGCTAGCGGGGGAGGAGGGGAGCAGTTCTTC.

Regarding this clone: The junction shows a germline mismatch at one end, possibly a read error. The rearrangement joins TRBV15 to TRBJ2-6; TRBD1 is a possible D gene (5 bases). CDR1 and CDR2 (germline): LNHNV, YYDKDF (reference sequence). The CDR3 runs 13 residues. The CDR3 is CATSRGQGVREAF. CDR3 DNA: TGTGCCACCAGCAGAGGACAAGGGGTGCGTGAGGCTTTC.

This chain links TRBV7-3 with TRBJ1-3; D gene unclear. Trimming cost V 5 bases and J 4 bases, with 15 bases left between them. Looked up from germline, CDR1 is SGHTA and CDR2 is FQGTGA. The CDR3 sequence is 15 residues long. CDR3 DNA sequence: TGTGCCAGCAGCGTGGGTCCGGCGGGCGGAAACACCATATATTTT. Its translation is CASSVGPAGGNTIYF. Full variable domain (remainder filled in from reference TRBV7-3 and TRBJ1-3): GAGVSQTPSNKVTEKGKYVELRCDPISGHTALYWYRQSLGQGPEFLIYFQGTGAADDSGLPNDRFFAVRPEGSVSTLKIQRTERGDSAVYLCASSVGPAGGNTIYFGEGSWLTVV.

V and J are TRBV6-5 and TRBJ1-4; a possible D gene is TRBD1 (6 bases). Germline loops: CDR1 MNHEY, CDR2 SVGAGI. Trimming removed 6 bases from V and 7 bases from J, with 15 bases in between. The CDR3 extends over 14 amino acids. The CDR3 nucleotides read TGTGCCAGCAGCCAAGGGGGGTCCCGTGAAAAACTGTTTTTT. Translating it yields CASSQGGSREKLFF.

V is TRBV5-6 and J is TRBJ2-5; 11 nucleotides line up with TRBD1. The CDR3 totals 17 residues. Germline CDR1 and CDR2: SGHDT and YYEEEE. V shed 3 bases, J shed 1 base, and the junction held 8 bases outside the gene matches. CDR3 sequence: CASSYDRDRGFQETQYF. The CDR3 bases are TGTGCCAGCAGCTATGACCGGGACAGGGGGTTCCAAGAGACCCAGTACTTC.

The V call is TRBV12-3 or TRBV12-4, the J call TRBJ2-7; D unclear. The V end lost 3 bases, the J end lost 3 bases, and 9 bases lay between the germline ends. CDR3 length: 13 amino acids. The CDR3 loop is CASSFLSDYEQYF. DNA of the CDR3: TGTGCCAGCAGTTTTTTATCCGACTACGAGCAGTACTTC.

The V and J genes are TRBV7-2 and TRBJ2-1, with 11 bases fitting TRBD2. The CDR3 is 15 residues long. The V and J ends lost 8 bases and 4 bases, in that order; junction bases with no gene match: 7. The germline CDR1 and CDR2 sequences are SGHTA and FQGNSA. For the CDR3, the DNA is TGTGCCAGCCGCATAGCGGGGGGGCTTTACAATGAGCAGTTCTTC. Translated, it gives CASRIAGGLYNEQFF. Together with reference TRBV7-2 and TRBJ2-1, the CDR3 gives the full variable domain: GAGVSQSPSNKVTEKGKDVELRCDPISGHTALYWYRQSLGQGLEFLIYFQGNSAPDKSGLPSDRFSAERTGGSVSTLTIQRTQQEDSAVYLCASRIAGGLYNEQFFGPGTRLTVL.

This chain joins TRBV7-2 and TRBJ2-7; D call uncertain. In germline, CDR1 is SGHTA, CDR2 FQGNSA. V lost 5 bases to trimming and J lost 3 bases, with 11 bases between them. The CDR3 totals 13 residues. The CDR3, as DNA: TGTGCCAGCAGCCTCCTTAGGGACTACGAGCAGTACTTC. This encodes CASSLLRDYEQYF.